A single sample is the source of the 27 T cell receptor beta chains below, sequenced in a study of blood T cell repertoires in COVID-19. Generated by immunoSEQ multiplex PCR, the TCRdb table keeps only in-frame clones and is missing some. Among 70,000 or so clones listed, just over 85% were seen once. What was sequenced was peripheral blood. The receptor set was obtained from a man aged 30 to 45 with acute or convalescent COVID-19.

This clone was picked up a small number of times. This chain joins TRBV6-6 and TRBJ1-5; D might be TRBD1 (6 bases). The germline gives CDR1 MNHNY, CDR2 SVGAGI (reference sequence). Trimming removed 0 bases at V and 0 bases at J, with 9 bases between. This CDR3 has 16 amino acids. CDR3 sequence: CASSYSWGHSNQPQHF. The CDR3 nucleotides are TGTGCCAGCAGTTACTCGTGGGGACATAGCAATCAGCCCCAGCATTTT.

This chain uses TRBV5-4 with TRBJ2-7, with 7 bases matching TRBD1. CDR1 and CDR2 (germline): SGHNT, YYREEE (reference sequence). V lost 5 bases, J lost 6 bases, and 11 bases stayed unmatched. The length of the CDR3 is 14 residues. CDR3 bases: TGTGCCAGCAGTCGACAGGGATCTCTCCCCGAGCAGTACTTC. It specifies CASSRQGSLPEQYF.

The chain is built from TRBV30 and TRBJ2-7, with 8 bases fitting TRBD1. The CDR3 has 14 residues. Per the germline V gene, CDR1 is GTSNPN and CDR2 is SVGIG (reference sequence). Losses at the gene ends were 7 bases for V and 2 bases for J; bases not matched to a gene: 10. This CDR3 reads CALKRQGATYEQYF. DNA for the CDR3: TGTGCCTTAAAAAGGCAGGGGGCCACCTACGAGCAGTACTTC.

CDR3 residues: CASSLASDTQYF. The CDR3 nucleotides are TGCGCCAGCAGCTTGGCCTCAGATACGCAGTATTTT. This chain links TRBV5-1 with TRBJ2-3; no reliable D call. Between the trimmed V and J ends, which lost 0 bases and 4 bases, there was a span of 3 bases. This CDR3 has 12 amino acids. CDR1 and CDR2 from the germline V gene are SGHRS and YFSETQ.

V and J are TRBV7-8 and TRBJ1-4, with a tentative D call TRBD1 (6 bases). CDR1 and CDR2 (germline): SGHVS, FQNEAQ. V dropped 1 base and J dropped 6 bases, with 15 bases sitting between them. This CDR3 is built from 16 residues. The chain's CDR3 is CASSLVTGHDYEKLFF. CDR3 DNA: TGTGCCAGCAGCTTAGTAACGGGACATGATTATGAAAAACTGTTTTTT.

This sequence joins TRBV4-2 and TRBJ2-3; TRBD2 might be the D (6 bases). V was shortened by 1 base and J by 4 bases, with 21 bases between the two germline ends. The CDR3 totals 18 residues. Germline V gene sequence: CDR1 LGHNA, CDR2 YNFKEQ. The CDR3 sequence: CASSQGLLSGPNPDTQYF. Here the CDR3 DNA reads TGTGCCAGCAGCCAAGGTTTGCTAAGCGGGCCGAACCCAGATACGCAGTATTTT.

As regards this clone: At one boundary the junction diverges from the germline segment, which might be a read error. The chain recombines TRBV5-4 with TRBJ2-3, with D possibly matching TRBD1 (6 bases). Per germline, CDR1 SGHNT and CDR2 YYREEE (reference sequence). There are 12 residues in the CDR3. CDR3 loop: CASSFNRDTQYF. The CDR3 DNA reads as TGTGCCAGCAGCTTTAACAGGGATACGCAATATTTT. Full variable domain (remainder filled in from reference TRBV5-4 and TRBJ2-3): ETGVTQSPTHLIKTRGQQVTLRCSSQSGHNTVSWYQQALGQGPQFIFQYYREEENGRGNFPPRFSGLQFPNYSSELNVNALELDDSALYLCASSFNRDTQYFGPGTRLTVL.

V and J are TRBV15 and TRBJ2-1, with TRBD2 matching 7 bases. Losses at the gene ends were 3 bases for V and 1 base for J; bases not matched to a gene: 6. From germline, CDR1 is LNHNV and CDR2 YYDKDF (reference sequence). CDR3 size: 16 residues. The CDR3 DNA sequence: TGTGCCACCAGCAGCTTCCTAGCGGCATCCTACAATGAGCAGTTCTTC. Translated: CATSSFLAASYNEQFF.

The rearrangement joins TRBV6-2 or TRBV6-3 to TRBJ2-3, with 9 bases that match TRBD2. This CDR3 spans 17 amino acids. After removal of 6 bases from V and 2 bases from J, the junction contained 12 bases not matched to a gene. Per germline, CDR1 MNHEY and CDR2 SVGEGT. The CDR3 DNA sequence: TGTGCCAGCAGCCTCTACGGGGGCGGGGGGGCCACAGATACGCAGTATTTT. This codes for CASSLYGGGGATDTQYF.

The chain uses TRBV10-3 and TRBJ1-2, with 9 bases identical to TRBD1. The CDR3 runs to 14 residues. V shed 7 bases and J 11 bases; nucleotides not matched to a gene: 14. Germline CDR1 ENHRY, CDR2 SYGVKD. CDR3: CAITKQGADLGYTF. The DNA of the CDR3 is TGTGCCATCACCAAACAGGGGGCGGATTTAGGGTACACCTTC.

V usage is TRBV2 and J usage is TRBJ1-2, with a weak D call TRBD1 (5 bases). The CDR3 loop spans 14 amino acids. Deletions cut 8 bases from V and 7 bases from J, with 20 bases between. Germline V gene data show CDR1 as SNHLY and CDR2 as FYNNEI. The CDR3 nucleotides read TGTGCCAGCGCAAAAGAGGACATAGGGTCTGGCTACACCTTC. This translates into CASAKEDIGSGYTF.

This clone was recorded once. The V and J genes are TRBV6-5 and TRBJ2-7; 11 bases align to TRBD1. The ends lost 2 bases at V and 6 bases at J; junction bases unmatched: 9. The CDR3 is 16 residues long. The germline V gene has CDR1 MNHEY and CDR2 SVGAGI. DNA of the CDR3: TGTGCCAGCAGTTACGAATCGGGACAGGGGGTGTTCGAGCAGTACGTC. Protein product: CASSYESGQGVFEQYV.

CDR3 in DNA: TGCGCCAGCAGCCAGGCCACAGGGGACAATGAGCAGTTCTTC. It is translated as CASSQATGDNEQFF. The chain employs TRBV4-1 and TRBJ2-1; the match to TRBD1 covers 7 bases. The CDR3 runs to 14 residues. V lost 3 bases and J lost 5; bases outside the gene matches: 4. CDR1 and CDR2 from the germline V gene are MGHRA and YSYEKL.

CDR3 nucleotide sequence: TGCGCCAGCAGCCCACCAGGGGGCTACAGGGAAGAGACCCAGTACTTC. It yields the protein CASSPPGGYREETQYF. This sequence joins TRBV4-1 and TRBJ2-5; 8 nucleotides match TRBD1. The J segment lost 3 bases and the V segment lost 4 bases, leaving 10 bases of the junction unmatched. Germline values: CDR1 MGHRA, CDR2 YSYEKL. The CDR3 has 16 amino acids.

This chain uses TRBV18 with TRBJ1-6; a weak D match, TRBD1 (6 bases). The CDR3 is 16 residues long. Germline V gene sequence: CDR1 KGHSH, CDR2 LQKENI. V was pared by 3 bases and J by 3 bases, with 12 bases between. Written as DNA, the CDR3 is TGTGCCAGCTCACCGGCAGGGGAAGTCTATAATTCACCCCTCCACTTT. Its protein is CASSPAGEVYNSPLHF.

The rearrangement joins TRBV7-2 to TRBJ1-3; possible D gene TRBD1, 5 bases. V dropped 2 bases and J dropped 3 bases, with 14 bases sitting between them. Germline V gives CDR1 SGHTA, CDR2 FQGNSA. The CDR3 loop spans 16 amino acids. This CDR3 is CASSLQAGLSGNTIYF. Written as DNA, the CDR3 is TGTGCCAGCAGCTTACAAGCGGGGCTAAGTGGAAACACCATATATTTT.

V is TRBV6-5 and J is TRBJ1-2; D not resolved. Germline values: CDR1 MNHEY, CDR2 SVGAGI. Trimming pared 2 bases from V and 4 bases from J, leaving 8 bases between. This CDR3 region has 13 residues. CDR3: CASSYGERYGYTF. CDR3 DNA: TGTGCCAGCAGTTACGGGGAGCGCTATGGCTACACCTTC.

The chain is built from TRBV6-5 and TRBJ2-3; no definite D call. Germline V lookup: CDR1 MNHEY, CDR2 SVGAGI. Trimming took 4 bases from V and 1 from J, leaving 9 bases between them. The length of the CDR3 is 14 residues. The CDR3 loop is CASSSPIGTDTQYF. DNA for the CDR3: TGTGCCAGCAGTTCCCCCATAGGCACAGATACGCAGTATTTT.

This chain uses TRBV7-3 with TRBJ2-3; the D gene is possibly TRBD1 (6 bases). Deletions cut 5 bases from V and 3 bases from J, with 12 bases between. CDR1 is SGHTA and CDR2 is FQGTGA in the germline V gene. CDR3 length: 14 amino acids. CDR3 nucleotides: TGTGCCAGCAGCCGAACAGGGTCTACAGATACGCAGTATTTT. Translation gives CASSRTGSTDTQYF.

V gene TRBV6-5 combines with J gene TRBJ1-3; D unclear. This CDR3 region has 14 residues. Germline V gene sequence: CDR1 MNHEY, CDR2 SVGAGI. V lost 2 bases, J lost 4 bases, and 9 bases lay in between. The CDR3 coding sequence is TGTGCCAGCAGTTACGATGCGGGGGGAAACACCATATATTTT. This sequence encodes CASSYDAGGNTIYF.

The J gene is TRBJ2-5, the V gene TRBV3-1 (or the pseudogene TRBV3-2); TRBD2 is a possible D gene (5 bases). V gave up 2 bases and J gave up 5 bases, with 12 bases separating them. Germline assignment: CDR1 LGHDT and CDR2 YNNKEL (reference sequence). The CDR3 runs 14 residues. The CDR3 here is CASSQRGPGETQYF. The CDR3 bases are TGTGCCAGCAGCCAACGGGGTCCGGGGGAGACCCAGTACTTC.

A note on this clone: A read error may account for a junction end that differs from germline. The genes are TRBV14 and TRBJ2-2, with D possibly being TRBD1 (5 bases). Germline CDR1 reads SGHDN; CDR2 reads FVKESK. CDR3 length: 14 residues. The CDR3 coding sequence is TGTGCCAGCCGCCAGACAGCCTACACCGGGGAGCTGTTTTTT. Encoded protein: CASRQTAYTGELFF.

DNA for the CDR3: TGCGCCAGCAGCTTGGGACAGGGTCTCACAGATACGCAGTATTTT. Its translation: CASSLGQGLTDTQYF. This chain connects TRBV5-1 to TRBJ2-3; 7 nucleotides match TRBD1. Per germline, CDR1 SGHRS and CDR2 YFSETQ. CDR3 length equals 15 residues. V lost 0 bases, J lost 2 bases, and 3 bases stayed unmatched. Complete variable domain (other parts from reference TRBV5-1 and TRBJ2-3): KAGVTQTPRYLIKTRGQQVTLSCSPISGHRSVSWYQQTPGQGLQFLFEYFSETQRNKGNFPGRFSGRQFSNSRSEMNVSTLELGDSALYLCASSLGQGLTDTQYFGPGTRLTVL.

V is TRBV5-1 and J is TRBJ2-5; D is unresolved. CDR3 length: 13 amino acids. Per the germline V gene, CDR1 is SGHRS and CDR2 is YFSETQ. V lost 0 bases and J 5 bases, leaving 8 bases between the germline ends. CDR3 bases: TGCGCCAGCAGCTTGGCAGAAGTGGAGACCCAGTACTTC. Translation: CASSLAEVETQYF.

The gene calls are TRBV18 and TRBJ1-1; D not resolved. Between the trimmed V and J ends, which lost 5 bases and 3 bases, there was a span of 19 bases. The CDR3 has 16 amino acids. Germline V gene lookup returns CDR1 KGHSH and CDR2 LQKENI. The CDR3 nucleotides read TGTGCCAGCTCAGTGATTGGGCGCCGGTCAGACACTGAAGCTTTCTTT. Amino acid sequence: CASSVIGRRSDTEAFF.

The chain is built from TRBV5-6 and TRBJ1-6, with 7 bases aligning to TRBD1. The CDR3 has 16 residues. The germline gives CDR1 SGHDT, CDR2 YYEEEE. Trimming cost V 2 bases and J 10 bases; bases outside gene matches: 12. CDR3 sequence reads: CASSFWDRPLVSPLHF. In DNA, the CDR3 is TGTGCCAGCAGCTTTTGGGACAGACCATTAGTGTCACCCCTCCACTTT. Using reference TRBV5-6 and TRBJ1-6 for the parts outside the CDR3, the full variable domain is DAGVTQSPTHLIKTRGQQVTLRCSPKSGHDTVSWYQQALGQGPQFIFQYYEEEERQRGNFPDRFSGHQFPNYSSELNVNALLLGDSALYLCASSFWDRPLVSPLHFGNGTRLTVT.

The chain links TRBV10-1 to TRBJ2-7; 16 nucleotides match TRBD2. CDR1 WNHNN and CDR2 SYGVQD come from the germline V gene (reference sequence). The CDR3 spans 19 residues. V lost 4 bases, J lost 6 bases, and 15 bases stayed unmatched. CDR3 in DNA: TGCGCCAGCAGTGTGTTGGGAGATGAAGGGACTAGCGGGGGGGCCGAGCAGTACGTC. The encoded protein is CASSVLGDEGTSGGAEQYV.